The 20 T cell receptor beta chains reported below all come from one sample, sequenced in a study of blood T cells in healthy people across ages. For the second PCR, which ran for about 7 to 11 cycles, a sample-barcoded 5' primer and a J-beta primer mix were used. One entry per CDR3 protein results from TCRdb running MiXCR on the 5' RACE reads. The sample contains fewer than 900,000 distinct CDR3 sequences, more than 40% of which appear only once. The sequenced sample consisted of blood. The receptors originated from a woman aged 60-70 years in good health.

This clonotype was detected a few times. V is TRBV18 and J is TRBJ1-1; no clear D. This CDR3 region has 15 residues. Germline CDR1 reads KGHSH; CDR2 reads LQKENI. Trimming took off 1 base at V and 1 base at J, with 10 bases between the two ends. CDR3 nucleotide sequence: TGTGCCAGCTCACCACAAGGTTCGGCGAACACTGAAGCTTTCTTT. Its protein product is CASSPQGSANTEAFF. Drawing the rest from reference TRBV18 and TRBJ1-1, the complete variable domain is NAGVMQNPRHLVRRRGQEARLRCSPMKGHSHVYWYRQLPEEGLKFMVYLQKENIIDESGMPKERFSAEFPKEGPSILRIQQVVRGDSAAYFCASSPQGSANTEAFFGQGTRLTVV.

This clonotype was observed a few times. The V and J genes are TRBV5-1 and TRBJ2-3; D remains unclear. CDR3 length equals 15 residues. With 2 bases removed from V and 2 bases from J, the gap between germline ends came to 12 bases. CDR1 and CDR2 from the germline V gene are SGHRS and YFSETQ. This CDR3 is CASSFTTLNTDTQYF. In DNA form, the CDR3 reads TGCGCCAGCAGCTTTACTACCTTGAACACAGATACGCAGTATTTT.

The rearrangement joins TRBV19 to TRBJ2-1; perhaps TRBD1 as D (6 bases). Trimming took 3 bases from V and 10 from J, leaving 16 bases between them. Per the germline V gene, CDR1 is LNHDA and CDR2 is SQIVND (reference sequence). CDR3 length equals 14 residues. CDR3 sequence reads: CASSMDSAIHEQFF. CDR3 nucleotide sequence: TGTGCCAGTAGTATGGACAGCGCCATCCACGAGCAGTTCTTC.

The V and J genes are TRBV20-1 and TRBJ2-5; 8 bases are a match to TRBD2. The CDR3 extends over 14 amino acids. V was clipped by 3 bases and J by 11 bases; unmatched bases: 14. The germline V gene encodes CDR1 DFQATT and CDR2 SNEGSKA (reference sequence). CDR3 nucleotides: TGCAGTGCTAGTCTCGGGGCGGGAGGCCCCCAGCAGTACTTC. Translated, it gives CSASLGAGGPQQYF.

The chain carries TRBV20-1 and TRBJ2-1; 10 bases fit TRBD2. CDR3 size: 17 residues. Per germline, CDR1 DFQATT and CDR2 SNEGSKA (reference sequence). The ends lost 6 bases at V and 4 bases at J; junction bases unmatched: 15. CDR3 nucleotides: TGCAGTGCCCTAACCCCGGGACTAGCGATCGGTTACAATGAGCAGTTCTTC. Translation gives CSALTPGLAIGYNEQFF.

This clonotype was counted only a few times. The rearrangement joins TRBV20-1 to TRBJ2-7; 7 positions agree with TRBD2. Germline CDR1 DFQATT, CDR2 SNEGSKA (reference sequence). V lost 0 bases and J lost 2; bases outside the gene matches: 7. The CDR3 consists of 15 residues. The CDR3 region is CSARDPSGPPYEQYF. The DNA of the CDR3 is TGCAGTGCTAGAGATCCTAGCGGTCCTCCCTACGAGCAGTACTTC.

The chain combines TRBV4-2 with TRBJ1-5; D possibly corresponds to TRBD1 (5 bases). In germline, CDR1 is LGHNA, CDR2 YNFKEQ. Trimming left V 0 bases short and J 5 bases short, with 5 bases between. The CDR3 loop spans 13 amino acids. The CDR3 sequence is CASSQEQDQPQHF. Here the CDR3 DNA reads TGTGCCAGCAGCCAAGAACAGGATCAGCCCCAGCATTTT.

This rearrangement joins TRBV15 to TRBJ2-1; no firm D call. Germline assignment: CDR1 LNHNV and CDR2 YYDKDF (reference sequence). V was shortened by 0 bases and J by 6 bases, with 15 bases between the two germline ends. The CDR3 is made up of 16 amino acids. CDR3 DNA sequence: TGTGCCACCAGCAGAGATCAACTCTCTGCTGGCAATGAGCAGTTCTTC. It is translated as CATSRDQLSAGNEQFF.

The rearrangement links TRBV27 to TRBJ1-5, with D possibly matching TRBD1 (5 bases). The CDR3 extends over 14 amino acids. V lost 2 bases to trimming and J lost 7 bases, with 12 bases between them. Germline CDR1 MNHEY, CDR2 SMNVEV (reference sequence). The chain's CDR3 is CASSLQGLGQPQHF. In DNA, the CDR3 is TGTGCCAGCAGTTTACAGGGTCTGGGGCAGCCCCAGCATTTT.

CDR3 sequence: CSARDSGDAKNIQYF. The CDR3 bases are TGCAGTGCTAGAGATAGCGGGGATGCCAAAAACATTCAGTACTTC. V and J are TRBV20-1 and TRBJ2-4, with TRBD2 identical over 8 bases. The CDR3 totals 15 residues. Trimming at V came to 0 bases and at J to 1 base, leaving 2 bases not matched to a gene. The V gene's germline CDR1 is DFQATT and CDR2 SNEGSKA (reference sequence).

V and J are TRBV29-1 and TRBJ2-5; D is ambiguous. This CDR3 spans 11 amino acids. Looked up from germline, CDR1 is SQVTM and CDR2 is ANQGSEA. Deletions cut 6 bases from V and 5 bases from J, with 10 bases between. This CDR3 is CSVRHRETQYF. For the CDR3, the DNA is TGCAGCGTGCGGCATCGGGAGACCCAGTACTTC.

This sequence joins TRBV20-1 and TRBJ2-7, with 7 bases matching TRBD2. The CDR3 covers 14 residues. V was pared by 0 bases and J by 4 bases, with 6 bases of the junction left unmatched. The germline CDR1 and CDR2 sequences are DFQATT and SNEGSKA (reference sequence). The CDR3 DNA sequence: TGCAGTGCTAGAGATCGGCGGGGAGGGTACGAGCAGTACTTC. It codes for CSARDRRGGYEQYF.

This chain links TRBV7-2 with TRBJ2-1; D may be TRBD1 or TRBD2 (5 bases each). The CDR3 is 17 amino acids. V was pared by 4 bases and J by 3 bases, with 19 bases between. Germline CDR1 is SGHTA and CDR2 is FQGNSA. The CDR3 DNA follows: TGTGCCAGCAGCTCGCAGGGACCCGCACTTCTCTACAATGAGCAGTTCTTC. This encodes CASSSQGPALLYNEQFF. Supplemented by reference TRBV7-2 and TRBJ2-1, the full variable domain reads GAGVSQSPSNKVTEKGKDVELRCDPISGHTALYWYRQSLGQGLEFLIYFQGNSAPDKSGLPSDRFSAERTGGSVSTLTIQRTQQEDSAVYLCASSSQGPALLYNEQFFGPGTRLTVL.

J is TRBJ2-7 and V is TRBV28; 12 nucleotides align to TRBD2. The germline gives CDR1 MDHEN, CDR2 SYDVKM. The length of the CDR3 is 19 residues. The ends lost 3 bases at V and 5 bases at J; junction bases unmatched: 17. The CDR3: CASSFRRLAGDLRGDEQYF. The CDR3, as DNA: TGTGCCAGCAGTTTCCGCCGACTAGCGGGAGACTTAAGGGGGGACGAGCAGTACTTC.

Only a few counts were recorded for this clonotype. The chain recombines TRBV28 with TRBJ2-3, with a possible D match to TRBD1 (6 bases). This CDR3 region has 12 residues. V was clipped by 3 bases and J by 12 bases, with 13 bases between them. Per germline, CDR1 MDHEN and CDR2 SYDVKM. CDR3 loop: CASSLGAKPQYF. CDR3 coding DNA: TGTGCCAGCAGTTTGGGGGCTAAACCCCAGTATTTT. Variable domain in full (rest from reference TRBV28 and TRBJ2-3): DVKVTQSSRYLVKRTGEKVFLECVQDMDHENMFWYRQDPGLGLRLIYFSYDVKMKEKGDIPEGYSVSREKKERFSLILESASTNQTSMYLCASSLGAKPQYFGPGTRLTVL.

The rearrangement links TRBV28 to TRBJ2-7; 8 nucleotides match TRBD1. The V gene end was trimmed by 6 bases and the J gene end by 0 bases; junction bases not matched to a gene: 4. The CDR3 contains 14 residues. CDR1 is MDHEN and CDR2 is SYDVKM in the germline V gene. CDR3 protein: CASRPQGASYEQYF. In nucleotides, the CDR3 is TGTGCCAGCAGACCGCAGGGGGCCTCCTACGAGCAGTACTTC. The complete variable domain, with remaining parts taken from reference TRBV28 and TRBJ2-7, reads DVKVTQSSRYLVKRTGEKVFLECVQDMDHENMFWYRQDPGLGLRLIYFSYDVKMKEKGDIPEGYSVSREKKERFSLILESASTNQTSMYLCASRPQGASYEQYFGPGTRLTVT.

This chain connects TRBV5-1 to TRBJ2-5; 7 bases align to TRBD1. V lost 4 bases to trimming and J lost 4 bases; unmatched junction nucleotides: 13. The CDR3 has 16 amino acids. Germline V CDR1 and CDR2: SGHRS, YFSETQ. In nucleotides, the CDR3 is TGCGCCAGCAGCCTTAGGATGACAGGGTTAGGAGAGACCCAGTACTTC. Protein sequence: CASSLRMTGLGETQYF.

This sequence joins TRBV4-2 and TRBJ2-5, with TRBD2 matching 7 bases. The J call may be faulty, since TRBJ2-7 better matches the DNA end. CDR1 and CDR2 from the germline V gene are LGHNA and YNFKEQ. This CDR3 comprises 15 residues. In DNA, the CDR3 is TGTGCCAGCAGCCAAGCCGGGACTACTAACTACGAGCAGTACTTC. Its translation is CASSQAGTTNYEQYF.

The table lists this clonotype with a few counts. The chain combines TRBV7-9 with TRBJ1-2, with a tentative D call TRBD1 (5 bases). Per the germline V gene, CDR1 is SEHNR and CDR2 is FQNEAQ (reference sequence). The CDR3 contains 13 residues. As DNA, the CDR3 is TGTTTCCTAGACAGTATAGAAAACTATGGCTACACCTTC. Protein: CFLDSIENYGYTF.

The chain combines TRBV20-1 with TRBJ1-4; 10 bases match TRBD1. This CDR3 region has 15 residues. From germline, CDR1 is DFQATT and CDR2 SNEGSKA (reference sequence). Trimming removed 2 bases from V and 8 bases from J; junction bases left unmatched: 8. CDR3 sequence reads: CSARHGTGVGEKLFF. The CDR3 nucleotides read TGCAGTGCTAGACACGGGACAGGGGTCGGGGAAAAACTGTTTTTT.